Below are 16 T cell receptor beta chains sequenced from a single sample in a study of blood T cell repertoires in COVID-19. Here immunoSEQ multiplex PCR was the method, and the copy in TCRdb shows in-frame clones only, minus some. In the table there are 200,000 to 250,000 clones, 85% to 90% of which are singletons. The sample taken for sequencing was peripheral blood. The receptors shown here come from a man aged 45-65 years with COVID-19, enrolled during active disease.

This sequence joins TRBV28 and TRBJ2-5, with TRBD2 matching over 7 bases. Germline CDR1 is MDHEN and CDR2 is SYDVKM. This CDR3 comprises 15 residues. Trimming removed 4 bases from V and 2 bases from J; junction bases left unmatched: 7. The CDR3 DNA follows: TGTGCCAGCAGTTCTTCCGGGGGGAAACAAGAGACCCAGTACTTC. Protein product: CASSSSGGKQETQYF.

This clone was detected only a few times. CDR3 residues: CASSKQGLGTIYF. The CDR3 nucleotides are TGTGCCAGCAGTAAACAGGGTTTGGGTACCATATATTTT. The chain joins TRBV12-3 or TRBV12-4 to TRBJ1-3; D might be TRBD1 (6 bases). The CDR3 sequence is 13 residues long. V gave up 5 bases and J gave up 10 bases, with 15 bases separating them.

This chain joins TRBV15 and TRBJ1-1, with 8 bases lining up with TRBD1. The germline CDR1 and CDR2 sequences are LNHNV and YYDKDF (reference sequence). There are 15 residues in the CDR3. With V trimmed by 2 bases and J by 4 bases, 6 bases remained unmatched. Written as DNA, the CDR3 is TGTGCCACCAGCAGAAGACAGGGGAGGGGCACTGAAGCTTTCTTT. Protein sequence: CATSRRQGRGTEAFF.

V and J are TRBV11-2 and TRBJ2-5; 7 bases align to TRBD2. The V gene end was trimmed by 4 bases and the J gene end by 4 bases; junction bases not matched to a gene: 12. CDR1 and CDR2 (germline): SGHAT, FQNNGV. CDR3 length equals 16 residues. The DNA for the CDR3 is TGTGCCAGCAGCTCGTGGGCAGCGGGGAGCGGAGAGACCCAGTACTTC. It translates to CASSSWAAGSGETQYF.

The CDR3 spells CASNRRGIWGNQPQHF. The CDR3, as DNA: TGTGCCAGTAATCGTAGGGGCATTTGGGGCAATCAGCCCCAGCATTTT. This chain links TRBV19 with TRBJ1-5; the D gene is possibly TRBD1 (5 bases). The CDR3 has 16 amino acids. Germline V gene lookup returns CDR1 LNHDA and CDR2 SQIVND (reference sequence). Trimming took 7 bases from V and 2 from J, leaving 18 bases between them.

As concerns this clone: Additional DNA sequences in this sample encode the identical CDR3. This chain links TRBV9 with TRBJ2-7; the match to TRBD2 covers 7 bases. Germline assignment: CDR1 SGDLS and CDR2 YYNGEE. The CDR3 totals 15 residues. V dropped 0 bases and J dropped 1; count of bases not matched to a gene: 4. The CDR3: CASSVGLAGSYEQYF. CDR3 nucleotide sequence: TGTGCCAGCAGCGTAGGACTAGCTGGTTCCTACGAGCAGTACTTC.

The V gene is TRBV5-4, the J gene TRBJ2-7; the match to TRBD1 covers 10 bases. In germline, CDR1 is SGHNT, CDR2 YYREEE (reference sequence). This CDR3 comprises 14 residues. V was clipped by 4 bases and J by 7 bases; unmatched bases: 8. CDR3 DNA: TGTGCCAGCAGCGTGACAGGGGGCTATCAGGAGCAGTACTTC. Protein sequence: CASSVTGGYQEQYF.

The gene calls are TRBV4-1 and TRBJ2-1; 8 nucleotides align to TRBD1. Germline trimming cut 1 base from V and 2 bases from J; bases unmatched to any gene: 1. Germline V gene lookup returns CDR1 MGHRA and CDR2 YSYEKL. This CDR3 is built from 15 residues. In DNA, the CDR3 is TGCGCCAGCAGCCAAGGACAGGGGCCCTACAATGAGCAGTTCTTC. Its translation: CASSQGQGPYNEQFF.

A single count supports this clone. The chain couples TRBV6-2 or TRBV6-3 to TRBJ2-1; 8 bases fit TRBD2. With V trimmed by 5 bases and J by 7 bases, 10 bases remained unmatched. Germline V gene data show CDR1 as MNHEY and CDR2 as SVGEGT. This CDR3 has 15 amino acids. The CDR3 DNA sequence: TGTGCCAGCAGTCCGATAGCGGGGATCTTAAATGAGCAGTTCTTC. Translated, it gives CASSPIAGILNEQFF.

The gene calls are TRBV3-1 (or the pseudogene TRBV3-2) and TRBJ2-1, with D uncertain. The V end lost 3 bases, the J end lost 4 bases, and 7 bases lay between the germline ends. Germline V CDR1 and CDR2: LGHDT, YNNKEL (reference sequence). This CDR3 comprises 13 residues. DNA for the CDR3: TGTGCCAGCAGCCACCAATTGTACAATGAGCAGTTCTTC. Translated: CASSHQLYNEQFF.

The chain joins TRBV5-1 to TRBJ2-7, with D tentatively TRBD2 (5 bases). Germline CDR1 reads SGHRS; CDR2 reads YFSETQ. The V gene lost 2 bases and the J gene lost 0 bases, with 9 bases spanning the gap. This CDR3 has 14 residues. The CDR3 spells CASSFVGDSYEQYF. CDR3 coding DNA: TGCGCCAGCAGCTTTGTCGGGGACTCCTACGAGCAGTACTTC.

To note about this clone: This specimen includes other DNA sequences encoding the same CDR3. The genes are TRBV30 and TRBJ2-7, with D tentatively TRBD2 (5 bases). Germline V gives CDR1 GTSNPN, CDR2 SVGIG (reference sequence). V was shortened by 1 base and J by 1 base, with 8 bases between the two germline ends. CDR3 size: 13 residues. DNA of the CDR3: TGTGCCTGGAGTGCCGGGGTTTCCTACGAGCAGTACTTC. Translating it yields CAWSAGVSYEQYF.

A note on this clone: Other DNA sequences from this sample encode an identical CDR3 as well. This chain uses TRBV12-3 or TRBV12-4 with TRBJ2-5; TRBD1 matches 7 bases. The CDR3 contains 13 residues. With V trimmed by 5 bases and J by 5 bases, 5 bases remained unmatched. CDR3 amino acids: CASSQGQRETQYF. The DNA of the CDR3 is TGTGCCAGCAGTCAGGGACAGCGGGAGACCCAGTACTTC.

The V gene is TRBV6-2 or TRBV6-3, the J gene TRBJ2-7; 10 nucleotides match TRBD1. Looked up from germline, CDR1 is MNHEY and CDR2 is SVGEGT. The CDR3 has 14 residues. The trim removed 4 bases at V and 6 bases at J, leaving 6 bases unmatched. The CDR3 bases are TGTGCCAGCAGTTGGGAGACAGGGGGCTTCGAGCAGTACTTC. This encodes CASSWETGGFEQYF.

V is TRBV5-4 and J is TRBJ1-4; D might be TRBD1 (5 bases). The germline CDR1 and CDR2 sequences are SGHNT and YYREEE (reference sequence). V dropped 0 bases and J dropped 0 bases, with 12 bases sitting between them. The CDR3 contains 17 residues. The CDR3 is CASSLEGGGATNEKLFF. The CDR3 DNA reads TGTGCCAGCAGCTTGGAAGGCGGGGGGGCAACTAATGAAAAACTGTTTTTT.

Regarding this clone: One end of the junction does not line up with germline, which may come from a read error. The rearrangement uses TRBV7-7 and TRBJ2-5; 9 bases are a match to TRBD2. The CDR3 covers 16 residues. Germline V gives CDR1 SSHAT, CDR2 FNYEAQ (reference sequence). CDR3 sequence reads: CASSPGLAHNQETQYF. The DNA of the CDR3 is TGTGCTAGCAGTCCTGGACTAGCGCACAACCAAGAGACCCAGTACTTC.